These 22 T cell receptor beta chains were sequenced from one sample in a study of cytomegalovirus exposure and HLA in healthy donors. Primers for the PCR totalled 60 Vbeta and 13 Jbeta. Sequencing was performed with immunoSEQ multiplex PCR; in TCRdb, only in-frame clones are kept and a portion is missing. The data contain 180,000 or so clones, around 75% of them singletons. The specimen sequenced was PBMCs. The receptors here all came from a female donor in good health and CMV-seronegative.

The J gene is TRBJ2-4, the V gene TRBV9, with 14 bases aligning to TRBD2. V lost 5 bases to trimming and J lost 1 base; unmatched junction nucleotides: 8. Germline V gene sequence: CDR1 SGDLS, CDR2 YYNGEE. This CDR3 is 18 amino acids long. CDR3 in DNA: TGTGCCAGCAGTGGGAGACTAGCGGGAGGGGGGGCCAAAAACATTCAGTACTTC. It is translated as CASSGRLAGGGAKNIQYF.

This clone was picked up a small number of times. The CDR3 loop reads CASSPYTQYYGYTF. For the CDR3, the DNA is TGTGCCAGCTCACCATATACACAGTACTATGGCTACACCTTC. The chain is built from TRBV18 and TRBJ1-2, with D hard to call. The CDR3 runs 14 residues. With 2 bases removed from V and 3 bases from J, the gap between germline ends came to 10 bases. The germline V gene has CDR1 KGHSH and CDR2 LQKENI.

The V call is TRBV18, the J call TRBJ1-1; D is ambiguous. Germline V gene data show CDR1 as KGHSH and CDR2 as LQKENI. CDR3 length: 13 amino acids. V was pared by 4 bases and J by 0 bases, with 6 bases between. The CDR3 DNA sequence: TGTGCCAGCTCACTCAAAATGAACACTGAAGCTTTCTTT. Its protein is CASSLKMNTEAFF.

CDR3 bases: TGTGCCAGCAGCAAAATAGGGAGAAGGGATGAGCAGTTCTTC. It specifies CASSKIGRRDEQFF. The V call is TRBV6-5, the J call TRBJ2-1; a possible D gene is TRBD2 (5 bases). The CDR3 is made up of 14 amino acids. Germline V lookup: CDR1 MNHEY, CDR2 SVGAGI. V gave up 6 bases and J gave up 8 bases, with 17 bases separating them.

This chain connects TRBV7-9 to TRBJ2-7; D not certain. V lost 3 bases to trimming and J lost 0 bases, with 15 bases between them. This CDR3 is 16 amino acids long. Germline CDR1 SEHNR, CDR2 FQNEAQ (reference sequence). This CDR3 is CASSFTGSDRSYEQYF. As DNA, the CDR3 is TGTGCCAGCAGCTTCACGGGTTCCGATCGCTCCTACGAGCAGTACTTC.

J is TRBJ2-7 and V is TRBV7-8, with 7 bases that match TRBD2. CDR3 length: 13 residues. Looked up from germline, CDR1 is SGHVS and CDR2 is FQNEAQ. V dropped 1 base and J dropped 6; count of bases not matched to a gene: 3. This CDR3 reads CASSLGTRLEQYF. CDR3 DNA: TGTGCCAGCAGCTTAGGGACTAGGCTCGAGCAGTACTTC.

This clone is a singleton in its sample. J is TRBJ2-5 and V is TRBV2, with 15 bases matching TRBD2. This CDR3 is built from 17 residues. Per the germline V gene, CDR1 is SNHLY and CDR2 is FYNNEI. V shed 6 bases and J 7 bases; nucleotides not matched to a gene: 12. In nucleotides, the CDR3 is TGTGCCAGCAGCCTAACCGGGACTAGCGGGGGGCCGGTGACCCAGTACTTC. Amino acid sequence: CASSLTGTSGGPVTQYF.

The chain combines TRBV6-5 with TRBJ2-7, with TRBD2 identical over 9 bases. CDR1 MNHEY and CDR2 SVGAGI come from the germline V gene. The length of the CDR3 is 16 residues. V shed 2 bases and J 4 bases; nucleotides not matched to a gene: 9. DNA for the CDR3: TGTGCCAGCAGTTACCAACCTTCGACTAGCGGTTACGAGCAGTACTTC. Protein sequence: CASSYQPSTSGYEQYF.

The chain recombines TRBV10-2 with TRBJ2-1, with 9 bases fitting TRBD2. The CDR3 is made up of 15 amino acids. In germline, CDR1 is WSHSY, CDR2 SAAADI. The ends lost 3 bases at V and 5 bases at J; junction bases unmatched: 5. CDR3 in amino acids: CASSDRAGGHNEQFF. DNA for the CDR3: TGCGCCAGCAGTGATAGGGCGGGAGGGCACAATGAGCAGTTCTTC.

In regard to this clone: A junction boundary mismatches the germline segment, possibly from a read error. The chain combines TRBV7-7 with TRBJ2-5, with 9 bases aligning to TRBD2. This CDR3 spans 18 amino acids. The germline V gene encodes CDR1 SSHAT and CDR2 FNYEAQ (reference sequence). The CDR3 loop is CASSLGVTSGRYQETQYF. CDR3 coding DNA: TGTGCTAGCAGCTTAGGGGTTACTAGCGGGCGGTACCAAGAGACCCAGTACTTC.

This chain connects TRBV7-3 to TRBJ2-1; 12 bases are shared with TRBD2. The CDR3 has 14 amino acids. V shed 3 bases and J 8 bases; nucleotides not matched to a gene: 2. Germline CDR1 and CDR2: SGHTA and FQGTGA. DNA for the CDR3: TGTGCCAGCAGCTTGACTAGCGGGAGCGATGAGCAGTTCTTC. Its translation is CASSLTSGSDEQFF.

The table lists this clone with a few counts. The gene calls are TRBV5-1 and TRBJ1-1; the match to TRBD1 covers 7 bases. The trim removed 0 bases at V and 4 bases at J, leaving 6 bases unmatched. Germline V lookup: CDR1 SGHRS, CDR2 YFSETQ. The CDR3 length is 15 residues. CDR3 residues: CASSLGGRGLTEAFF. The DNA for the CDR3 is TGCGCCAGCAGCTTGGGTGGTAGGGGGCTCACTGAAGCTTTCTTT.

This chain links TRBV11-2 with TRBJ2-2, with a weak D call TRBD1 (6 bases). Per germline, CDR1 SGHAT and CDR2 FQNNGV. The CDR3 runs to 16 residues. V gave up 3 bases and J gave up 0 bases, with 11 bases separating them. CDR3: CASSFQGSANTGELFF. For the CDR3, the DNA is TGTGCCAGCAGCTTTCAGGGGTCCGCGAACACCGGGGAGCTGTTTTTT. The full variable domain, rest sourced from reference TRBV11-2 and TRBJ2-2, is EAGVAQSPRYKIIEKRQSVAFWCNPISGHATLYWYQQILGQGPKLLIQFQNNGVVDDSQLPKDRFSAERLKGVDSTLKIQPAKLEDSAVYLCASSFQGSANTGELFFGEGSRLTVL.

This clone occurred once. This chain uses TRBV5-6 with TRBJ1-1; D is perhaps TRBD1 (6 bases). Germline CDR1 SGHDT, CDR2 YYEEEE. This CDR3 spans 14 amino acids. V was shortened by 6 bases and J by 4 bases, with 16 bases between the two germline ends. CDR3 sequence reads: CASTGENRVTEAFF. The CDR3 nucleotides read TGTGCCAGCACCGGGGAAAACAGGGTCACTGAAGCTTTCTTT.

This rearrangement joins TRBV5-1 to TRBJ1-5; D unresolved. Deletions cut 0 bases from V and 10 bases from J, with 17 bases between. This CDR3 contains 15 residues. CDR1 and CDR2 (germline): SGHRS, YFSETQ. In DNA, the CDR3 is TGCGCCAGCAGCTTGGCGCCGGGATCGGATCGACCCCAGCATTTT. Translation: CASSLAPGSDRPQHF. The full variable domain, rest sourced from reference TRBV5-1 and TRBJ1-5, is KAGVTQTPRYLIKTRGQQVTLSCSPISGHRSVSWYQQTPGQGLQFLFEYFSETQRNKGNFPGRFSGRQFSNSRSEMNVSTLELGDSALYLCASSLAPGSDRPQHFGDGTRLSIL.

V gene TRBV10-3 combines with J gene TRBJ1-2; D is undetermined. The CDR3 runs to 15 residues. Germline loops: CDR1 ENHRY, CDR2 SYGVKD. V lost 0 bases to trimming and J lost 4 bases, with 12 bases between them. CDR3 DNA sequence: TGTGCCATCAGTGAGTCACAGCAGCTCCCCTATGGCTACACCTTC. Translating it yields CAISESQQLPYGYTF.

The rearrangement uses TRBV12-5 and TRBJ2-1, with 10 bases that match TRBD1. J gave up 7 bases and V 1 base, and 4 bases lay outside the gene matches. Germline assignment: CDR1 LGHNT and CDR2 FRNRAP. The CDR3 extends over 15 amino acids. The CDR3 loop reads CASGLGTGGRNEQFF. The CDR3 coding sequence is TGTGCTAGTGGTTTGGGGACAGGGGGACGTAATGAGCAGTTCTTC.

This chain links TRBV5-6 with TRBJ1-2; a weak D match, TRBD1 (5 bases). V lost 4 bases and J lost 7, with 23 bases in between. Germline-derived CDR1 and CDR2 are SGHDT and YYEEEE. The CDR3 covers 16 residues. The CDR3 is CASSLSGTFMPVGYTF. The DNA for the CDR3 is TGTGCCAGCAGCCTGTCCGGGACTTTCATGCCGGTTGGCTACACCTTC.

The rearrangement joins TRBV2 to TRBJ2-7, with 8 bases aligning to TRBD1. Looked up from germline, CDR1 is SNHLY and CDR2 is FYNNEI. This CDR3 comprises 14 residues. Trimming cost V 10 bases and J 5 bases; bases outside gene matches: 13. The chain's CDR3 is CANLNGQGIDEQYF. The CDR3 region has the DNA TGTGCCAACCTGAATGGACAGGGAATCGACGAGCAGTACTTC.

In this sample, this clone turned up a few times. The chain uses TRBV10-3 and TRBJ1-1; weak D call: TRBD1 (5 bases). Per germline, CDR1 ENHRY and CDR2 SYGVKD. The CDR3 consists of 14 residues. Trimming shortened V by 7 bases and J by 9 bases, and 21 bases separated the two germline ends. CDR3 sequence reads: CAITRGEESGKAFF. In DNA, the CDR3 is TGTGCCATCACCCGGGGGGAGGAGAGTGGGAAAGCTTTCTTT.

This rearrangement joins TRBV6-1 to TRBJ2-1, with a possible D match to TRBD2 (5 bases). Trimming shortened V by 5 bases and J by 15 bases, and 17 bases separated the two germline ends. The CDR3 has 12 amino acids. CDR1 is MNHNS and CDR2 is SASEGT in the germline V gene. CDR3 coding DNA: TGTGCCAGCAGTCGGGGTTCGGCAGCCCTGTTCTTC. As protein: CASSRGSAALFF.

The CDR3 nucleotides are TGTGCCAGCAGTTTACGGGGGGCTGGTACTGAAGCTTTCTTT. Its translation is CASSLRGAGTEAFF. V usage is TRBV27 and J usage is TRBJ1-1, with D perhaps TRBD1 (6 bases). Looked up from germline, CDR1 is MNHEY and CDR2 is SMNVEV (reference sequence). V gave up 2 bases and J gave up 5 bases, with 12 bases separating them. The CDR3 totals 14 residues.